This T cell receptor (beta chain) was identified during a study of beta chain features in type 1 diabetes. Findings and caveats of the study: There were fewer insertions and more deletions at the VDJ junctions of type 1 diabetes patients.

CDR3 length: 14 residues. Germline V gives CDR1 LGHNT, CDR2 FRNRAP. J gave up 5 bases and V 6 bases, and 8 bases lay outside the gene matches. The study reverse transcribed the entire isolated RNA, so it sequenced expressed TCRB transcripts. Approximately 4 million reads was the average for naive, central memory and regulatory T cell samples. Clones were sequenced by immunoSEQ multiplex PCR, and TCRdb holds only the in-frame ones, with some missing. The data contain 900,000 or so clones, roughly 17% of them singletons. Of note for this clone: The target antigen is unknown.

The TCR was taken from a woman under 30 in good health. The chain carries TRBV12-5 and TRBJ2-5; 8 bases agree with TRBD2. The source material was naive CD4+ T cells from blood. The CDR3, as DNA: TGTGCTAGTGGAACGGGACTAGGACTGGAGACCCAGTACTTC. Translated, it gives CASGTGLGLETQYF.